This TCR beta chain originates from a study of T cell repertoires in cytomegalovirus infection. Across the whole study: Recently identified HLA-C-restricted CMV epitopes and well-studied HLA-B-restricted CMV epitopes were used by the study. Study-wide points: It was HLA-C-restricted CMV-specific TCR beta clonotypes that dominated the response ex vivo.

TCRdb analysed the reads with MiXCR anew, one entry per CDR3 protein. The sample has some 700,000 distinct CDR3 sequences, about 33% seen once. The CDR3 consists of 15 residues. The V segment lost 6 bases and the J segment 3 bases; nucleotides outside the gene matches: 4. This clonotype was counted only a few times. No antigen is known for it. The chain uses TRBV12-3 or TRBV12-4 and TRBJ2-1; 11 nucleotides line up with TRBD1. The sequences come from cultured PBMCs, collected from culture after CMV antigen stimulation. The clonotype was recovered from a human donor in good health (CMV status not recorded). Some clones in this sample may be carry-over from other donors' samples. This CDR3 is CASRPGQGDYNEQFF. Written as DNA, the CDR3 is TGTGCCAGCAGACCGGGACAGGGGGACTACAATGAGCAGTTCTTC.